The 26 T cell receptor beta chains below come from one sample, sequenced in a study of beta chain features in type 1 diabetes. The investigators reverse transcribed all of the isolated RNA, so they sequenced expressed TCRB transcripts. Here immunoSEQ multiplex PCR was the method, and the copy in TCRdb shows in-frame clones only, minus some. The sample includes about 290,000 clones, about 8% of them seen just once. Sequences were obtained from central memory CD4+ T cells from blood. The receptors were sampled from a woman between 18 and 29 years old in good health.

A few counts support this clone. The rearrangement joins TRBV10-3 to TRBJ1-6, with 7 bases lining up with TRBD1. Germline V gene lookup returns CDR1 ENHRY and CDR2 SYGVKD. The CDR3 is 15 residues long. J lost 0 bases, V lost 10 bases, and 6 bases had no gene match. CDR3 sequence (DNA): TGTGCCACCCAACAGGGGAGCTCCTATAATTCACCCCTCCACTTT. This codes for CATQQGSSYNSPLHF.

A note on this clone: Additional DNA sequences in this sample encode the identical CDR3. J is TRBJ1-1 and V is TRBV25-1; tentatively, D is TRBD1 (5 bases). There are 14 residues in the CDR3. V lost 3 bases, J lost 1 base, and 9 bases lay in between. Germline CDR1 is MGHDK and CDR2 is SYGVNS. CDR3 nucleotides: TGTGCCAGCAGTGAGGGGCTGGCGAACACTGAAGCTTTCTTT. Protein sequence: CASSEGLANTEAFF. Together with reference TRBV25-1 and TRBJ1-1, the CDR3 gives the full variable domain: EADIYQTPRYLVIGTGKKITLECSQTMGHDKMYWYQQDPGMELHLIHYSYGVNSTEKGDLSSESTVSRIRTEHFPLTLESARPSHTSQYLCASSEGLANTEAFFGQGTRLTVV.

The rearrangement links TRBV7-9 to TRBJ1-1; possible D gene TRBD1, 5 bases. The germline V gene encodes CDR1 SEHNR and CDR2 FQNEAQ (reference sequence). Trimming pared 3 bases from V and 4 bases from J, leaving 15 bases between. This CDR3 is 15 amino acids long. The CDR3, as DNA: TGTGCCAGCAGCTTGGAGATAGGGAGGGGCACTGAAGCTTTCTTT. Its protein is CASSLEIGRGTEAFF.

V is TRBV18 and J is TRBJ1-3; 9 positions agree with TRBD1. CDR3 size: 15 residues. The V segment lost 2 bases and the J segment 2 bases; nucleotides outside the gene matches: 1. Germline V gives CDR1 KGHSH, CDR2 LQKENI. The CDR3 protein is CASSPRDRAGNTIYF. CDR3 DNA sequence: TGTGCCAGCTCACCAAGGGACAGGGCTGGAAACACCATATATTTT.

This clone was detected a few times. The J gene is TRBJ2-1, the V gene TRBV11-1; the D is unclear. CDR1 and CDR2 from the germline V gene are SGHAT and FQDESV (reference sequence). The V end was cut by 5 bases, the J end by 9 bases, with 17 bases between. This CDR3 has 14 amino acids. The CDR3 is CASSPTLAAFEQFF. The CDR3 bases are TGTGCCAGCAGCCCTACGCTGGCAGCGTTTGAGCAGTTCTTC.

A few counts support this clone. The CDR3 nucleotides are TGTGCCAGCAGCCAAGATAGCGGGAGATTGGAGACCCAGTACTTC. Translation: CASSQDSGRLETQYF. This chain links TRBV14 with TRBJ2-5, with 9 bases lining up with TRBD2. This CDR3 is 15 amino acids long. Germline V gene data show CDR1 as SGHDN and CDR2 as FVKESK. J lost 5 bases, V lost 0 bases, and 4 bases had no gene match. The full variable domain, with the rest looked up from reference TRBV14 and TRBJ2-5, is EAGVTQFPSHSVIEKGQTVTLRCDPISGHDNLYWYRRVMGKEIKFLLHFVKESKQDESGMPNNRFLAERTGGTYSTLKVQPAELEDSGVYFCASSQDSGRLETQYFGPGTRLLVL.

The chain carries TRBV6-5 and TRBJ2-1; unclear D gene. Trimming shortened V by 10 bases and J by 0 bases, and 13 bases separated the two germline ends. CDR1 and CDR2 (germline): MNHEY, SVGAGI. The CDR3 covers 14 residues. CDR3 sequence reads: CATRGENSYNEQFF. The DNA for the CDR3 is TGTGCCACCCGCGGAGAGAACTCCTACAATGAGCAGTTCTTC.

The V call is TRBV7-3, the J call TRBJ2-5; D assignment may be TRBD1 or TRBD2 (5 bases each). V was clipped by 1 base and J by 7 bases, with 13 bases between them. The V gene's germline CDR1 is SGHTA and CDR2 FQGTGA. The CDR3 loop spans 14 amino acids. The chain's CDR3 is CASSLNSAGGTQYF. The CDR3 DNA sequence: TGTGCCAGCAGCTTAAATTCCGCTGGGGGGACCCAGTACTTC.

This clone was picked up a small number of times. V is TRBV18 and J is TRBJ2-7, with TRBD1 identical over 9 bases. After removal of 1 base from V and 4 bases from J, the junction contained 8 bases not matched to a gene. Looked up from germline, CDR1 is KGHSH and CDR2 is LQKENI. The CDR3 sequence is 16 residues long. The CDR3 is CASSPQRDRALYEQYF. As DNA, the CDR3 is TGTGCCAGCTCACCACAGAGGGACAGGGCCCTTTACGAGCAGTACTTC.

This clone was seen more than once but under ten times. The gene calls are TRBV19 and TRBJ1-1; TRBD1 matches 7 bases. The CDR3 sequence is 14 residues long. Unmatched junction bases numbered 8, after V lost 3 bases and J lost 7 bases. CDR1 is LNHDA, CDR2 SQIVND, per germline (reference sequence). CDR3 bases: TGTGCCAGTAGTATCGAAAAGGGGGCTCGTGAAGCTTTCTTT. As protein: CASSIEKGAREAFF. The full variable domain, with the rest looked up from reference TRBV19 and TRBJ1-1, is DGGITQSPKYLFRKEGQNVTLSCEQNLNHDAMYWYRQDPGQGLRLIYYSQIVNDFQKGDIAEGYSVSREKKESFPLTVTSAQKNPTAFYLCASSIEKGAREAFFGQGTRLTVV.

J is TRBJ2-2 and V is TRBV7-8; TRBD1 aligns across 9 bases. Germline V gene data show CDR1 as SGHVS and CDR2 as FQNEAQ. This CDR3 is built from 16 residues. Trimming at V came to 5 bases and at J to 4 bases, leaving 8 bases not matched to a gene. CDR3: CASSPLDRGGTGELFF. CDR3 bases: TGTGCCAGCAGCCCACTCGACAGGGGGGGCACCGGGGAGCTGTTTTTT.

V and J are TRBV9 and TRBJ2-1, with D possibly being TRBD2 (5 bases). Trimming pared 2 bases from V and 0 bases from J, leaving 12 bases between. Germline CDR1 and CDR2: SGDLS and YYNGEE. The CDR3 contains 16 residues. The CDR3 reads CASSVFGSSSYNEQFF. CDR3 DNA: TGTGCCAGCAGCGTTTTTGGGAGTAGCTCCTACAATGAGCAGTTCTTC.

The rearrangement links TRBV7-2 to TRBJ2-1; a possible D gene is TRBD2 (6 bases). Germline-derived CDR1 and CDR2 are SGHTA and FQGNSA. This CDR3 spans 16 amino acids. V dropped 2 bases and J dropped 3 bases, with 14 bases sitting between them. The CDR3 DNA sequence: TGTGCCAGCAGCTTATCGGGGGAGAACTACTACAATGAGCAGTTCTTC. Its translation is CASSLSGENYYNEQFF. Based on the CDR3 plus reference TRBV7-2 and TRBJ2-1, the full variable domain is GAGVSQSPSNKVTEKGKDVELRCDPISGHTALYWYRQSLGQGLEFLIYFQGNSAPDKSGLPSDRFSAERTGGSVSTLTIQRTQQEDSAVYLCASSLSGENYYNEQFFGPGTRLTVL.

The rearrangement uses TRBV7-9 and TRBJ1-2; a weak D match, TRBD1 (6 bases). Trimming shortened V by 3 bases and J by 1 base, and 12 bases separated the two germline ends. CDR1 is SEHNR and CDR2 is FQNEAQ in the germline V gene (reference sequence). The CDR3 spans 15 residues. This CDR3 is CASSLAGAFNYGYTF. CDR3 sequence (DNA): TGTGCCAGCAGCTTGGCAGGGGCCTTTAACTATGGCTACACCTTC.

CDR3 sequence reads: CASSLTGTGPNTEAFF. In nucleotides, the CDR3 is TGTGCCAGCAGCTTAACGGGGACAGGCCCGAACACTGAAGCTTTCTTT. The chain joins TRBV7-2 to TRBJ1-1; 8 nucleotides line up with TRBD1. CDR1 is SGHTA and CDR2 is FQGNSA in the germline V gene. V was pared by 2 bases and J by 1 base, with 6 bases of the junction left unmatched. The CDR3 extends over 16 amino acids.

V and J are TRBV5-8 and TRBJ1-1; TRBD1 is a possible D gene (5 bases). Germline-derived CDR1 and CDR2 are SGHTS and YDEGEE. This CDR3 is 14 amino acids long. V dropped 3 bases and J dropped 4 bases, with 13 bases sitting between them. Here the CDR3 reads CASSYHDRPTEAFF. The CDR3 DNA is TGTGCCAGCAGCTATCACGACAGACCCACTGAAGCTTTCTTT.

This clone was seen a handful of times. The chain's CDR3 is CASSSTGGPPETQYF. The CDR3 nucleotides read TGTGCCAGCAGCAGTACGGGGGGGCCGCCGGAGACCCAGTACTTC. V gene TRBV9 combines with J gene TRBJ2-5; 8 bases match TRBD2. From germline, CDR1 is SGDLS and CDR2 YYNGEE. The CDR3 length is 15 residues. Unmatched junction bases numbered 10, after V lost 4 bases and J lost 5 bases.

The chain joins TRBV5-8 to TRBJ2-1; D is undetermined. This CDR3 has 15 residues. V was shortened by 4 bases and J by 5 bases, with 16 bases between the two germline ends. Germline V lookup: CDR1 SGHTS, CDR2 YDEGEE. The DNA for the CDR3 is TGTGCCAGCAGCCTGACATTTGGGTGGGACAATGAGCAGTTCTTC. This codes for CASSLTFGWDNEQFF.

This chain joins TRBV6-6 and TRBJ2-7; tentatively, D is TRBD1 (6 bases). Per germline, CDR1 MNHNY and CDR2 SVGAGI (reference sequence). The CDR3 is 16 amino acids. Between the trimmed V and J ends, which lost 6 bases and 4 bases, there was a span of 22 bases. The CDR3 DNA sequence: TGTGCCAGCAGGCTCCTGGGTAGCAGGGGAAGTTACGAGCAGTACTTC. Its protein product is CASRLLGSRGSYEQYF.

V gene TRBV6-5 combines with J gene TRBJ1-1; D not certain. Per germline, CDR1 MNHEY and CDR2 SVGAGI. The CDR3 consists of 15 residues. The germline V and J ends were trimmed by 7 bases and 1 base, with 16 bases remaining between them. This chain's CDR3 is CASTHGNRENTEAFF. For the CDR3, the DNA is TGTGCCAGCACCCACGGGAACAGAGAGAACACTGAAGCTTTCTTT.

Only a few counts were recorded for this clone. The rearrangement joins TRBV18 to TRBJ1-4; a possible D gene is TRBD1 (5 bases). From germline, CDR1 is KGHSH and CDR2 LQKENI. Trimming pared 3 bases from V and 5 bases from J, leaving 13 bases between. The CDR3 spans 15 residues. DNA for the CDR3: TGTGCCAGCTCACCCCCAGGGATGGAAAATGAAAAACTGTTTTTT. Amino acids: CASSPPGMENEKLFF.

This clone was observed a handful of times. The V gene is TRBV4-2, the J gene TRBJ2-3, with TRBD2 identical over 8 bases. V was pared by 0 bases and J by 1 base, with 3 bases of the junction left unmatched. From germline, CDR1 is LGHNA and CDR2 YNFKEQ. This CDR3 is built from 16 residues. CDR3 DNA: TGTGCCAGCAGCCAAGATCGGGGGGGAGGCACAGATACGCAGTATTTT. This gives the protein CASSQDRGGGTDTQYF.

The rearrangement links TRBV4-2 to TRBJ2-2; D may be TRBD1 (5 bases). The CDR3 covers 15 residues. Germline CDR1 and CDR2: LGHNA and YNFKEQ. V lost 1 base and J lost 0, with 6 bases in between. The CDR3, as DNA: TGTGCCAGCAGCCAAGGGACACCGAACACCGGGGAGCTGTTTTTT. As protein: CASSQGTPNTGELFF.

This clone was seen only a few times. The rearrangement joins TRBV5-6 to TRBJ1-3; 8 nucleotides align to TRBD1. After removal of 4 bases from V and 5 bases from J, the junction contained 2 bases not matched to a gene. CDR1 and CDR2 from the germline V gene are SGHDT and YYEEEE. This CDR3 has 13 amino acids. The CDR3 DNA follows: TGTGCCAGCAGCGGACAGGGTCGAAACACCATATATTTT. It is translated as CASSGQGRNTIYF.

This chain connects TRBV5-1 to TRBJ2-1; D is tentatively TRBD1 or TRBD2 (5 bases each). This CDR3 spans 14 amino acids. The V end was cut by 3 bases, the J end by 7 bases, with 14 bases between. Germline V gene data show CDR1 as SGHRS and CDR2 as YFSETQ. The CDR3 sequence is CASSSGDLPNEQFF. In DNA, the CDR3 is TGCGCCAGCAGCTCCGGGGACCTCCCAAATGAGCAGTTCTTC.

CDR3 in DNA: TGTGCCAGCAGGCGGACAGGGGGAGGAGAAAAACTGTTTTTT. Amino acid sequence: CASRRTGGGEKLFF. The chain uses TRBV28 and TRBJ1-4, with 10 bases aligning to TRBD1. Losses at the gene ends were 6 bases for V and 8 bases for J; bases not matched to a gene: 6. The CDR3 is 14 residues long. From germline, CDR1 is MDHEN and CDR2 SYDVKM.